A selection of T cell receptor beta chains follows, all from one sample in a study of T cell responses to AZD1222 COVID-19 vaccine. The protocol was immunoSEQ multiplex PCR, while the TCRdb copy is restricted to in-frame clones and leaves out a portion. The data contain 250,000 to 300,000 clones, around 93% of them singletons. Source: peripheral blood, taken 28 days after the second AZD1222 dose. The receptors shown here come from an adult who received the AZD1222 COVID-19 vaccine. Both conserved end residues are trimmed from each CDR3. Fields, in order: D gene, V gene, J gene, CDR3 protein. D genes are given only for firm matches.

TRBD2	TRBV19	TRBJ2-7	ASSITSGGYEQY
.	TRBV11-2	TRBJ1-5	ASSLEIRDQPQH
TRBD2	TRBV3-1/TRBV3-2	TRBJ2-1	ASSSLWEGEQF
.	TRBV28	TRBJ1-4	ASSFFSPGPRTNEKLF
.	TRBV5-4	TRBJ2-3	ASSLGGEDTQY
.	TRBV6-5	TRBJ2-1	ASSYSESWEQF
.	TRBV7-2	TRBJ1-3	ASSLVGGARGNTIY
.	TRBV24-1	TRBJ1-5	ATSDSGYSNQPQH
.	TRBV5-1	TRBJ2-7	ASSQGQPGSYEQY
TRBD1	TRBV29-1	TRBJ1-2	SALGQGVGYT
.	TRBV19	TRBJ1-2	ASRDPGGNYGYT
TRBD2	TRBV19	TRBJ2-1	ASSERGLAGGQTLSYNEQF
.	TRBV18	TRBJ1-5	ASSPQFTNNQPQH
.	TRBV12-3/TRBV12-4	TRBJ1-5	ASSLRVFQPQH
TRBD1	TRBV27	TRBJ2-2	ASSPLGTGATGELF
.	TRBV3-1/TRBV3-2	TRBJ1-5	ASSQGLTGQPQH
TRBD1	TRBV19	TRBJ2-3	ASRQDREPDTQY
.	TRBV5-1	TRBJ1-2	ASSLEPGNGYT
.	TRBV6-6	TRBJ2-1	ASSSYDSGGYNEQF
.	TRBV7-9	TRBJ1-2	ASSSTLRGRELGYT
.	TRBV6-5	TRBJ1-6	ASSYSGQRYSPLH
.	TRBV2	TRBJ1-5	ASSFGQGANQPQH
TRBD1	TRBV30	TRBJ1-2	AWRGQKPYGYT
.	TRBV10-1	TRBJ2-7	ASRGRGTYEQY
.	TRBV12-3/TRBV12-4	TRBJ1-1	ASGLGGEAF
.	TRBV11-2	TRBJ2-7	ASSRTSPSYEQY
.	TRBV10-3	TRBJ2-7	AISVRDEQY
.	TRBV24-1	TRBJ2-5	ATSATGFGTQY
.	TRBV3-1/TRBV3-2	TRBJ1-2	ASSQGQEYNGYT
.	TRBV19	TRBJ2-3	ASSRGPRGDTQY
TRBD2	TRBV7-9	TRBJ2-3	ASSLVSGGTTDTQY
TRBD1	TRBV28	TRBJ2-3	ASSLTAPGQGADTQY
.	TRBV4-2	TRBJ1-6	ASSQDRESGDWNSPLH
.	TRBV21-1	TRBJ2-5	ASGGGSGQETQY
.	TRBV18	TRBJ2-7	ASSPARGSYEQY
.	TRBV2	TRBJ2-3	ASSGRGDTQY
TRBD1	TRBV6-2/TRBV6-3	TRBJ1-6	ASSYTPYRGRGSPLH
.	TRBV7-3	TRBJ2-5	ASSLVGWGETQY
TRBD1	TRBV28	TRBJ1-4	ASRDRDNEKLF
.	TRBV5-5	TRBJ1-3	ASSSTGSAGSGNTIY
.	TRBV24-1	TRBJ2-1	ATSDLRSPGEQF
.	TRBV6-5	TRBJ1-1	ASRPGGGFDTEAF
.	TRBV19	TRBJ1-1	ASSGRGTEAF
.	TRBV10-1	TRBJ2-7	ASSEGKGSYEQY
TRBD1	TRBV6-6	TRBJ1-2	ASSSQGNYGYT
.	TRBV28	TRBJ2-7	ASSPAGRRLSYEQY
.	TRBV11-3	TRBJ2-2	ASSLGGPRTGELF
.	TRBV5-6	TRBJ1-3	ASSSKSWGGNTIY
.	TRBV11-2	TRBJ2-5	ASSLDLNRRETQY
.	TRBV28	TRBJ1-2	ASSLSLPGIYGYT
.	TRBV7-2	TRBJ2-1	ASSLQGSDSNEQF
TRBD1	TRBV12-3/TRBV12-4	TRBJ2-1	ASSSDRANEQF
.	TRBV6-5	TRBJ1-2	ASGGGGYGYT
TRBD1	TRBV9	TRBJ2-7	ASSVGDRASYEQY
.	TRBV29-1	TRBJ1-2	SVPSASGGYT